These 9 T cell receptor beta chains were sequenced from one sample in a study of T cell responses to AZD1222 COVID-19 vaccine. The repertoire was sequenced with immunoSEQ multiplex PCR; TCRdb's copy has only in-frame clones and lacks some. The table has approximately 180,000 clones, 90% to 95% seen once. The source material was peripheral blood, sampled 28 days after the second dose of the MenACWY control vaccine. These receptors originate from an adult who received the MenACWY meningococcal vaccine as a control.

The CDR3 loop reads CASGNYGYTF. Written as DNA, the CDR3 is TGTGCCTCCGGAAACTATGGCTACACCTTC. The chain links TRBV30 to TRBJ1-2; no clear D. There are 10 residues in the CDR3. Trimming removed 7 bases from V and 2 bases from J, with 5 bases in between. CDR1 and CDR2 (germline): GTSNPN, SVGIG (reference sequence).

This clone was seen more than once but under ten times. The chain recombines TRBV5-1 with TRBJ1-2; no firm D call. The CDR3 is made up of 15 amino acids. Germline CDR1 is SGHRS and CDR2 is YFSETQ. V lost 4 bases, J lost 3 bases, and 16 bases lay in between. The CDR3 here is CASSQDWEAYYGYTF. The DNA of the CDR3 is TGCGCCAGCAGCCAGGACTGGGAGGCGTACTATGGCTACACCTTC.

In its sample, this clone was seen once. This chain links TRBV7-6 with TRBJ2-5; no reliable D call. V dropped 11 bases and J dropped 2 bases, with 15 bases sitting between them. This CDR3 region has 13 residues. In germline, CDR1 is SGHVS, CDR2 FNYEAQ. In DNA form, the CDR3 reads TGTGCCGCTGCCTTAGGACGGCAAGAGACCCAGTACTTC. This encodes CAAALGRQETQYF.

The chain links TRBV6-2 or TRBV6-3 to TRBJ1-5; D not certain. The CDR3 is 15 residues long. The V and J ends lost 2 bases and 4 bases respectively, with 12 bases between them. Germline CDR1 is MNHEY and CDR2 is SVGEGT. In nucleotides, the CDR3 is TGTGCCAGCAGTTACACTGGCCTTCAAAATCAGCCCCAGCATTTT. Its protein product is CASSYTGLQNQPQHF.

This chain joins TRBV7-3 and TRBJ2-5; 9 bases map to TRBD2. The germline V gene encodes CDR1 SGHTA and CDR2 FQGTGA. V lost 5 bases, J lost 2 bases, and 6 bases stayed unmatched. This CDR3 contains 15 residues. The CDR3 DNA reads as TGTGCCAGCAGCGCAGCGGGGGGACTTCAAGAGACCCAGTACTTC. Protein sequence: CASSAAGGLQETQYF.

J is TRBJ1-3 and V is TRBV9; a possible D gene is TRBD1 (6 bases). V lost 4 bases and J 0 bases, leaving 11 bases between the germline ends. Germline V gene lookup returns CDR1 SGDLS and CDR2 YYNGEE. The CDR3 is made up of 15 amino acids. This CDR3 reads CASSSGQISGNTIYF. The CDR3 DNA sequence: TGTGCCAGCAGCTCAGGACAGATCTCTGGAAACACCATATATTTT.

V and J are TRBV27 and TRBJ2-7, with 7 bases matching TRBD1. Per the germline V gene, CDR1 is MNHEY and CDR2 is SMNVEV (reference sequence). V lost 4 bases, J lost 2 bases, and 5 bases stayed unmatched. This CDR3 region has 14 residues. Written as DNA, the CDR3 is TGTGCCAGCAGTTCTGGGGACAGACCCTACGAGCAGTACTTC. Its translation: CASSSGDRPYEQYF.

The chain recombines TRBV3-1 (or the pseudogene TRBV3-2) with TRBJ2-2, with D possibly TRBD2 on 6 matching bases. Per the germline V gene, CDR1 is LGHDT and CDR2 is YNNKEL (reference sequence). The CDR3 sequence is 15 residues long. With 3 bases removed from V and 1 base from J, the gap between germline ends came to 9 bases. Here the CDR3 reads CASSHLAVNTGELFF. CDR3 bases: TGTGCCAGCAGCCATTTAGCGGTGAACACCGGGGAGCTGTTTTTT.

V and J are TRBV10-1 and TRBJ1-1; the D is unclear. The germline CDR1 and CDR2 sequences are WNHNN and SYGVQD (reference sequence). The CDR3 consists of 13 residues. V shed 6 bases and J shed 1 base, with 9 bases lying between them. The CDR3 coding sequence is TGCGCCAGCAGGAGTGGACCGAACACTGAAGCTTTCTTT. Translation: CASRSGPNTEAFF.